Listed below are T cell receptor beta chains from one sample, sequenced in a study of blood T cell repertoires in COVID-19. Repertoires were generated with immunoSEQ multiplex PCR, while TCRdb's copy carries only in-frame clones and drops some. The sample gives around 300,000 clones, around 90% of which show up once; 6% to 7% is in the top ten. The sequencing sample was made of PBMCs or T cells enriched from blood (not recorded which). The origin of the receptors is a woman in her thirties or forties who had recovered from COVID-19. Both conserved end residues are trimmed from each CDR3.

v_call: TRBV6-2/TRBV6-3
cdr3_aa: ASSYMDRVS

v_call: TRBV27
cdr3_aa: ASSSQGQGRGKLF

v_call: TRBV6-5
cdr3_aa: ASSYLAGGPNEQF

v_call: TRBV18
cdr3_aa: ASSFLGRGTGELF

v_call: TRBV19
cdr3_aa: ASTARPGQDLYEQY

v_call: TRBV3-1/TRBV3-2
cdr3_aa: ASSPTGVGEQY

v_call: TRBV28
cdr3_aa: ASRNHGGGRQGRVEQY

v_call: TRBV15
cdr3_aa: ATSTRLAGRADTQY

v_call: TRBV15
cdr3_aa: ATSRDLGGRETQY

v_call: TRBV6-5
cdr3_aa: ATDQLGPYEQY

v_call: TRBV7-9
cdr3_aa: ASSPAGIVYEQY

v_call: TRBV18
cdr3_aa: ASSPSQLSGRNTIY

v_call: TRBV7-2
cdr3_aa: ASSRQGFGANVLT

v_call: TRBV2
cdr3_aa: ASTRVNTEAF

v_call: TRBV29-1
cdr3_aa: SVGPVSYEQY

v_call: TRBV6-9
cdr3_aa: ASSWDRDRAHEQY

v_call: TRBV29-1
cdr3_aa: SVGYGGEKLF

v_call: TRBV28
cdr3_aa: ASSSQVYQPQH

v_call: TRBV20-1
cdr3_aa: SASPGTSVEQY

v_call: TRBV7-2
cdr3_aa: ASSLGDRRI

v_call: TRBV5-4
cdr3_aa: ASSTQLAGVNNEQF

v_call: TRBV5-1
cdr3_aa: ASSTPGQETYEQY

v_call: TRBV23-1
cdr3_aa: ASSRRNNGDRGLITEAF

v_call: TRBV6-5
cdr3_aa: ASSYARGKYTGELF

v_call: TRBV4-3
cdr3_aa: ASSQENGDNSPLH

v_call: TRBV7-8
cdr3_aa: ASSLALAGEPEQF

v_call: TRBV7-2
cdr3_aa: ASSTAGETQY

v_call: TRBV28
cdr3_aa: ASSLSAREPYNEQF

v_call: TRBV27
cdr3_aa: ASSFSSGSLTDTQY

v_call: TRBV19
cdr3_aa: ASSTPELAYNEQF

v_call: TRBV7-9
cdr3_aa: ASSPWTVAGELF

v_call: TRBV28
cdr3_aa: ASRTQGGGDSPLH

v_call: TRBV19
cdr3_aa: ASRNGGTGNTIY

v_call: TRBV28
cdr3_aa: ASSFRDRKLF

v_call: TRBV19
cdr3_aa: ASRDGSGGQPQH

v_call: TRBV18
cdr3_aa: ASSGGQDLTGELF

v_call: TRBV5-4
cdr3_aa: ASSLDFETQY

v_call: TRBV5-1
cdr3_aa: ASSLVSGRGPDTQY

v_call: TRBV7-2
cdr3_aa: ASSLIFGGFNQPQH

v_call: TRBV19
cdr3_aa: ASSIGRSSYEQY

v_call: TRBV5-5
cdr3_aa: ASSRTGVYRETQY

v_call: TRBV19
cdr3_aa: ASEGQGRGYYGYT

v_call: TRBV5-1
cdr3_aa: ASSGPDNTEAF